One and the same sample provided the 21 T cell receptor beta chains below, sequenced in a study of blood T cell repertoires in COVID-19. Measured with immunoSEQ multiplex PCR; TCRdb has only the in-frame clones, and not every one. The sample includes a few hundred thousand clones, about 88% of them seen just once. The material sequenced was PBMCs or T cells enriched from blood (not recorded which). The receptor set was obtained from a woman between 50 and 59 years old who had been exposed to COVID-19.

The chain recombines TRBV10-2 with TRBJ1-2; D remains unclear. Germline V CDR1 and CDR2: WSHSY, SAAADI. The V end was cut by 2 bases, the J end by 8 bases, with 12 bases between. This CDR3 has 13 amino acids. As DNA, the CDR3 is TGCGCCAGCAGTGAGCACCCATCGGAGGGCTACACCTTC. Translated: CASSEHPSEGYTF.

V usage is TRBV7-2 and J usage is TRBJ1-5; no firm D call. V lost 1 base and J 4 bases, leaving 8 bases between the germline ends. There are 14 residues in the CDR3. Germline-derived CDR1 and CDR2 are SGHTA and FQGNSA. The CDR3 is CASSLVVLNQPQHF. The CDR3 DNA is TGTGCCAGCAGCTTAGTAGTCTTAAATCAGCCCCAGCATTTT.

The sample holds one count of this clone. DNA for the CDR3: TGTGCCACCCGTCCCGCGGGGAGGTTCATGAACACTGAAGCTTTCTTT. Encoded protein: CATRPAGRFMNTEAFF. V usage is TRBV28 and J usage is TRBJ1-1; no reliable D call. The CDR3 covers 16 residues. The germline V and J ends were trimmed by 10 bases and 0 bases, with 21 bases remaining between them. The germline CDR1 and CDR2 sequences are MDHEN and SYDVKM.

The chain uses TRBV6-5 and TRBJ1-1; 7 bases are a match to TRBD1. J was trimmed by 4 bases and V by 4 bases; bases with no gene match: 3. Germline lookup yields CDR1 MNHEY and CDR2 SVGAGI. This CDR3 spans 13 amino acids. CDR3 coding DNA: TGTGCCAGCAGTTCGACAGGGAGCACTGAAGCTTTCTTT. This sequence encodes CASSSTGSTEAFF.

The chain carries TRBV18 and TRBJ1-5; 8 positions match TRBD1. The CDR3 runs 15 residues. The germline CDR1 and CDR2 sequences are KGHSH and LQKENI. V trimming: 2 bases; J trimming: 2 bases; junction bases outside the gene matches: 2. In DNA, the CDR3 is TGTGCCAGCTCACCAGCGACAGGGGGCAATCAGCCCCAGCATTTT. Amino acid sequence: CASSPATGGNQPQHF. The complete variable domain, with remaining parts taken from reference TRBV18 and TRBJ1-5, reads NAGVMQNPRHLVRRRGQEARLRCSPMKGHSHVYWYRQLPEEGLKFMVYLQKENIIDESGMPKERFSAEFPKEGPSILRIQQVVRGDSAAYFCASSPATGGNQPQHFGDGTRLSIL.

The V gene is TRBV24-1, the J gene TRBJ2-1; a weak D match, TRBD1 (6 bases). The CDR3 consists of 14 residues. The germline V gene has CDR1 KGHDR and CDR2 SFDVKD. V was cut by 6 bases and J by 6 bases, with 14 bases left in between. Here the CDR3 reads CATSKAGATNEQFF. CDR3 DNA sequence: TGTGCCACCAGTAAGGCAGGGGCGACCAATGAGCAGTTCTTC.

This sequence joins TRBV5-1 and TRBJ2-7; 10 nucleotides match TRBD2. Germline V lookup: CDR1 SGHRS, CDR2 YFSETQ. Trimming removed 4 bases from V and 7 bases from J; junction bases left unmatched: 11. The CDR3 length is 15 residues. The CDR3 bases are TGCGCCAGCAGCCCAAGCGGGGGGGCCTTTGCAGAGCAGTACTTC. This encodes CASSPSGGAFAEQYF.

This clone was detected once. CDR3 DNA: TGTGCCACCAGTGAGCCCGGGACAGGGGGTAAAGATGGCTACACCTTC. This codes for CATSEPGTGGKDGYTF. The chain recombines TRBV24-1 with TRBJ1-2; TRBD1 aligns across 11 bases. Unmatched junction bases numbered 9, after V lost 4 bases and J lost 6 bases. Germline CDR1 and CDR2: KGHDR and SFDVKD. CDR3 length: 16 amino acids.

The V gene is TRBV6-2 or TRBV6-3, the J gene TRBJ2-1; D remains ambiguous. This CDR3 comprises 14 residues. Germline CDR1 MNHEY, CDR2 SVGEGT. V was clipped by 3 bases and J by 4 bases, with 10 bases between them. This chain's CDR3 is CASSYPHGYNEQFF. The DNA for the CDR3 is TGTGCCAGCAGTTATCCGCACGGGTACAATGAGCAGTTCTTC.

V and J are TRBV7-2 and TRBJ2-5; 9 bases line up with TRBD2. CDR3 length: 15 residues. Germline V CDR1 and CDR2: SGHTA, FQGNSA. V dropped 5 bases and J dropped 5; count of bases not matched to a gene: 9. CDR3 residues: CASSISGSGAETQYF. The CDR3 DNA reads TGTGCCAGCAGCATTAGCGGGAGCGGGGCGGAGACCCAGTACTTC.

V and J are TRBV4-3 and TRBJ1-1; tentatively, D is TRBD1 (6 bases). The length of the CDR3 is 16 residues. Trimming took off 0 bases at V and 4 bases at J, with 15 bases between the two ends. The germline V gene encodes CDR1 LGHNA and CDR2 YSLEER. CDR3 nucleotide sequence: TGCGCCAGCAGCCAAGAATCGGGCAGGGGTGGCACTGAAGCTTTCTTT. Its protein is CASSQESGRGGTEAFF.

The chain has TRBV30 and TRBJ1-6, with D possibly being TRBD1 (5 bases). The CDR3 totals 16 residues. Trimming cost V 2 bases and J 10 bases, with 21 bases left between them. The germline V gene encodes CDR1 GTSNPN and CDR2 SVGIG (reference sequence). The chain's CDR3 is CAWSFPHAQGFSPLHF. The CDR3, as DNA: TGTGCCTGGAGTTTCCCGCACGCCCAGGGTTTCTCACCCCTCCACTTT. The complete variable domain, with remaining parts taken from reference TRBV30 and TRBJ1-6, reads SQTIHQWPATLVQPVGSPLSLECTVEGTSNPNLYWYRQAAGRGLQLLFYSVGIGQISSEVPQNLSASRPQDRQFILSSKKLLLSDSGFYLCAWSFPHAQGFSPLHFGNGTRLTVT.

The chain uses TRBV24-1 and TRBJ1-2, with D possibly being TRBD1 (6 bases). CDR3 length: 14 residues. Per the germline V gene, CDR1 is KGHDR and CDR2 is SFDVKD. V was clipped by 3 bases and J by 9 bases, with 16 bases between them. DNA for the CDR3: TGTGCCACCAGTGATCCTGGACAGATCTCGAGCTACACCTTC. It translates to CATSDPGQISSYTF.

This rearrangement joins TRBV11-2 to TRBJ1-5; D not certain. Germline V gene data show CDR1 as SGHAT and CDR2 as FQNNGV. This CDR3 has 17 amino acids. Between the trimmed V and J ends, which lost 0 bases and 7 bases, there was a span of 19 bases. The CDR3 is CASSLDALGRGNQPQHF. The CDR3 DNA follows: TGTGCCAGCAGCTTAGATGCCTTAGGGCGGGGAAACCAGCCCCAGCATTTT. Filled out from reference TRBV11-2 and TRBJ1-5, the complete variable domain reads EAGVAQSPRYKIIEKRQSVAFWCNPISGHATLYWYQQILGQGPKLLIQFQNNGVVDDSQLPKDRFSAERLKGVDSTLKIQPAKLEDSAVYLCASSLDALGRGNQPQHFGDGTRLSIL.

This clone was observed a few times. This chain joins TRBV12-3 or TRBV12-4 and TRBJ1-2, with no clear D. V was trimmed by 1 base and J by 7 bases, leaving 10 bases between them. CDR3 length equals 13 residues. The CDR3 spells CASSLETKSGYTF. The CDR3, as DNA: TGTGCCAGCAGTTTAGAGACAAAAAGTGGCTACACCTTC.

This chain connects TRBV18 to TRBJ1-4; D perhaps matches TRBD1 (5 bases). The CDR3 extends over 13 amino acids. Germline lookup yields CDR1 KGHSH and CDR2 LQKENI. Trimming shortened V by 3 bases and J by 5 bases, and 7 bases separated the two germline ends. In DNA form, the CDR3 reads TGTGCCAGCTCACCGGACATCAATGAAAAACTGTTTTTT. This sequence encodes CASSPDINEKLFF.

The CDR3 nucleotides read TGTGCCAGCAGGCCCGACAGGGGCACTTCACCCCTCCACTTT. Its translation: CASRPDRGTSPLHF. The chain uses TRBV28 and TRBJ1-6; the match to TRBD1 covers 8 bases. V lost 6 bases and J lost 9; bases outside the gene matches: 7. Germline V gene sequence: CDR1 MDHEN, CDR2 SYDVKM. The CDR3 spans 14 residues.

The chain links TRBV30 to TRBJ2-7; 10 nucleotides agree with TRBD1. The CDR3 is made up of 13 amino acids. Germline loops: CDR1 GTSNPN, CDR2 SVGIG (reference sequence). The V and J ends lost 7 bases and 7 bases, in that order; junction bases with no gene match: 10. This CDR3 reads CAYSSGTGVEQYF. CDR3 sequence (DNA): TGTGCCTACTCTTCCGGGACAGGGGTTGAGCAGTACTTC. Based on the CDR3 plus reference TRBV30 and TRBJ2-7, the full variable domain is SQTIHQWPATLVQPVGSPLSLECTVEGTSNPNLYWYRQAAGRGLQLLFYSVGIGQISSEVPQNLSASRPQDRQFILSSKKLLLSDSGFYLCAYSSGTGVEQYFGPGTRLTVT.

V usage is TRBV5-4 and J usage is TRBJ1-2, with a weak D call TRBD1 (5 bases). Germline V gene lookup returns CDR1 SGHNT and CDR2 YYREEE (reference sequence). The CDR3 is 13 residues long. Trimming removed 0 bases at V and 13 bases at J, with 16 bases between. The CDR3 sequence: CASSLAGGGRSTF. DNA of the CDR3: TGTGCCAGCAGCTTGGCCGGTGGGGGGAGGTCCACCTTC.

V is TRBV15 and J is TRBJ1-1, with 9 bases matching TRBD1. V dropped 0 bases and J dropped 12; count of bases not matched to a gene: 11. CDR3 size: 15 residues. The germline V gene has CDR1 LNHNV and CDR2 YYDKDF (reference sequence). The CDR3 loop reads CATSRDRRGQGKSFF. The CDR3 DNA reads TGTGCCACCAGCAGAGATCGGCGTGGACAGGGGAAATCTTTCTTT.

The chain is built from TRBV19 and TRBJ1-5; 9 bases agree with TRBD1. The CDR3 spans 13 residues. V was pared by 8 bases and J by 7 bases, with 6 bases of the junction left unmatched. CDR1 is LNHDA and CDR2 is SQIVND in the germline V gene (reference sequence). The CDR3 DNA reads TGTGCCAGTGCACAGGGGGCGAAACAGCCCCAGCATTTT. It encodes CASAQGAKQPQHF.